This entry lists 6 T cell receptor beta chains sequenced from one sample in a study of somatic mutations in cytotoxic T cells in rheumatoid arthritis. Method: immunoSEQ multiplex PCR; TCRdb's copy keeps in-frame clones and lacks some. The table records 13,000 or so clones, around 72% of them present only once. Sequencing used CD8+ T cells sorted from blood. These receptors were collected from an adult with rheumatoid arthritis.

This chain uses TRBV4-1 with TRBJ2-2, with D possibly TRBD1 on 5 matching bases. Germline assignment: CDR1 MGHRA and CDR2 YSYEKL. The CDR3 runs to 16 residues. The V end was cut by 7 bases, the J end by 5 bases, with 20 bases between. The CDR3 loop is CASTLLGAGSTGELFF. The CDR3, as DNA: TGCGCCAGCACCCTCCTTGGTGCAGGGTCGACCGGGGAGCTGTTTTTT.

The rearrangement links TRBV7-9 to TRBJ2-7; 7 nucleotides match TRBD1. The germline V gene encodes CDR1 SEHNR and CDR2 FQNEAQ (reference sequence). V gave up 2 bases and J gave up 6 bases; unmatched junction bases: 7. The CDR3 is made up of 14 amino acids. CDR3 residues: CASSLTPDRVEQYF. Written as DNA, the CDR3 is TGTGCCAGCAGCTTAACCCCAGACAGGGTCGAGCAGTACTTC.

J is TRBJ1-2 and V is TRBV28, with a weak D call TRBD1 (5 bases). The germline CDR1 and CDR2 sequences are MDHEN and SYDVKM. The V end lost 10 bases, the J end lost 7 bases, and 19 bases lay between the germline ends. The CDR3 spans 13 residues. Here the CDR3 reads CATLRDGDSGYTF. The CDR3 nucleotides read TGTGCCACGCTCCGGGACGGTGACTCTGGCTACACCTTC.

J is TRBJ1-1 and V is TRBV28; unclear D gene. Trimming removed 5 bases at V and 3 bases at J, with 4 bases between. This CDR3 has 11 amino acids. From germline, CDR1 is MDHEN and CDR2 SYDVKM. The CDR3 is CASSPDTEAFF. Written as DNA, the CDR3 is TGTGCCAGCAGTCCCGACACTGAAGCTTTCTTT. Together with reference TRBV28 and TRBJ1-1, the CDR3 gives the full variable domain: DVKVTQSSRYLVKRTGEKVFLECVQDMDHENMFWYRQDPGLGLRLIYFSYDVKMKEKGDIPEGYSVSREKKERFSLILESASTNQTSMYLCASSPDTEAFFGQGTRLTVV.

The chain links TRBV4-1 to TRBJ2-3, with D possibly matching TRBD2 (7 bases). The ends were cut back, 1 base at V and 6 bases at J, with 20 bases in the middle. CDR3 length: 17 amino acids. CDR1 MGHRA and CDR2 YSYEKL come from the germline V gene. The CDR3 bases are TGCGCCAGCAGCCAAGGACCGCAGGGGACTAAGGGGGATACGCAGTATTTT. Translating gives CASSQGPQGTKGDTQYF.

The chain uses TRBV28 and TRBJ2-3, with D unclear. Per germline, CDR1 MDHEN and CDR2 SYDVKM. The V end was cut by 5 bases, the J end by 0 bases, with 18 bases between. The CDR3 has 17 residues. CDR3 residues: CASSPGRVFTSTDTQYF. The CDR3 DNA reads as TGTGCCAGCAGTCCCGGACGCGTCTTCACTAGCACAGATACGCAGTATTTT.